These 21 T cell receptor beta chains were all obtained from the same sample, sequenced in a study of T cells in Graves' hyperthyroidism and ophthalmopathy. RNA transcripts were the template for amplifying TCR beta CDR3 regions. A set of HTBI primers served as the primers for a first-round RT-PCR of the TCR CDR3. TCRdb redid the calling of the multiplex PCR reads with MiXCR, one entry per CDR3 protein. The table lists about 380,000 distinct CDR3 sequences, approximately 13% of them singletons. Specimen: blood. These receptors originate from a man aged 25-45 years with Graves' hyperthyroidism that later progressed to Graves' ophthalmopathy.

The V and J genes are TRBV20-1 and TRBJ2-5; 7 nucleotides match TRBD1. V trimming: 0 bases; J trimming: 5 bases; junction bases outside the gene matches: 3. In germline, CDR1 is DFQATT, CDR2 SNEGSKA (reference sequence). This CDR3 is built from 13 residues. The CDR3 DNA follows: TGCAGTGCTAGAGATACAGGGGTGGAGACCCAGTACTTC. It codes for CSARDTGVETQYF.

This clonotype showed up just a few times. V gene TRBV12-3 or TRBV12-4 combines with J gene TRBJ2-3, with 12 bases fitting TRBD2. J gave up 1 base and V 11 bases, and 13 bases lay outside the gene matches. CDR3 size: 17 residues. CDR3 region: CAGKRGTSGGRTDTQYF. CDR3 bases: TGTGCCGGCAAAAGGGGTACTAGCGGGGGGCGCACAGATACGCAGTATTTT.

This clonotype was seen at least ten times. The rearrangement joins TRBV9 to TRBJ1-1; D is undetermined. The length of the CDR3 is 13 residues. Trimming cost V 3 bases and J 1 base, with 7 bases left between them. Germline CDR1 is SGDLS and CDR2 is YYNGEE. The CDR3 sequence is CASSEGPNTEAFF. DNA of the CDR3: TGTGCCAGCAGCGAAGGGCCGAACACTGAAGCTTTCTTT.

The J gene is TRBJ2-3, the V gene TRBV4-2; 10 bases agree with TRBD1. Losses at the gene ends were 5 bases for V and 5 bases for J; bases not matched to a gene: 7. The CDR3 totals 15 residues. CDR1 is LGHNA and CDR2 is YNFKEQ in the germline V gene. In DNA, the CDR3 is TGTGCCAGCAGCACAGGGGGGACAGGGGTAGATACGCAGTATTTT. This codes for CASSTGGTGVDTQYF.

This clonotype has at least ten counts. The V call is TRBV28, the J call TRBJ2-6, with D possibly TRBD2 on 6 matching bases. The V gene lost 3 bases and the J gene lost 3 bases, with 6 bases spanning the gap. Germline values: CDR1 MDHEN, CDR2 SYDVKM. CDR3 length equals 14 residues. CDR3 bases: TGTGCCAGCAGTTTGGGAGGTGGGGCCAACGTCCTGACTTTC. It specifies CASSLGGGANVLTF.

At least ten counts were recorded for this clonotype. The V call is TRBV7-2, the J call TRBJ2-1; a possible D gene is TRBD2 (6 bases). V shed 4 bases and J shed 9 bases, with 19 bases lying between them. The germline gives CDR1 SGHTA, CDR2 FQGNSA. The CDR3 runs 15 residues. The CDR3 region has the DNA TGTGCCAGCAGCTCCCGGGACTGGGGGGTTGGTGAGCAGTTCTTC. This translates into CASSSRDWGVGEQFF.

Ten or more counts support this clonotype. The V and J genes are TRBV2 and TRBJ1-3; D unclear. The CDR3 covers 15 residues. V was cut by 4 bases and J by 3 bases, with 13 bases left in between. Per the germline V gene, CDR1 is SNHLY and CDR2 is FYNNEI. CDR3 residues: CASSAPNKGGNTIYF. The CDR3 DNA reads as TGTGCCAGCAGTGCCCCCAATAAGGGTGGAAACACCATATATTTT. Looking up the rest from reference TRBV2 and TRBJ1-3 gives the full variable domain: EPEVTQTPSHQVTQMGQEVILRCVPISNHLYFYWYRQILGQKVEFLVSFYNNEISEKSEIFDDQFSVERPDGSNFTLKIRSTKLEDSAMYFCASSAPNKGGNTIYFGEGSWLTVV.

Many counts were recorded for this clonotype. The CDR3: CASSPSPGVAQETQYF. As DNA, the CDR3 is TGTGCCAGCAGCCCCTCCCCTGGGGTAGCTCAAGAGACCCAGTACTTC. The chain carries TRBV28 and TRBJ2-5; D is ambiguous. CDR3 length: 16 amino acids. Per the germline V gene, CDR1 is MDHEN and CDR2 is SYDVKM. V was cut by 6 bases and J by 2 bases, with 19 bases left in between.

This clonotype was recorded at least ten times. Here the CDR3 DNA reads TGTGCCAGCAGCTTGGTGCAGACAGGGGGCACTGAAGCTTTCTTT. Translating gives CASSLVQTGGTEAFF. The V gene is TRBV5-4, the J gene TRBJ1-1; 9 bases align to TRBD1. This CDR3 is 15 amino acids long. The germline V gene has CDR1 SGHNT and CDR2 YYREEE (reference sequence). V shed 0 bases and J 4 bases; nucleotides not matched to a gene: 4.

In its sample, this clonotype was seen many times. This sequence joins TRBV2 and TRBJ1-1; maybe TRBD1 (5 bases). This CDR3 has 13 amino acids. V gave up 6 bases and J gave up 3 bases, with 11 bases separating them. The germline gives CDR1 SNHLY, CDR2 FYNNEI. In DNA form, the CDR3 reads TGTGCCAGCAGGGGGCTAGGGGACACTGAAGCTTTCTTT. Its translation: CASRGLGDTEAFF.

This clonotype was observed at least ten times. The chain joins TRBV2 to TRBJ1-3; possible D gene TRBD1, 5 bases. Germline V gives CDR1 SNHLY, CDR2 FYNNEI. The CDR3 runs to 14 residues. Between the trimmed V and J ends, which lost 10 bases and 0 bases, there was a span of 13 bases. CDR3 amino acids: CATTGDLSGNTIYF. CDR3 nucleotide sequence: TGTGCCACAACCGGGGACCTCTCTGGAAACACCATATATTTT. The full variable domain, rest sourced from reference TRBV2 and TRBJ1-3, is EPEVTQTPSHQVTQMGQEVILRCVPISNHLYFYWYRQILGQKVEFLVSFYNNEISEKSEIFDDQFSVERPDGSNFTLKIRSTKLEDSAMYFCATTGDLSGNTIYFGEGSWLTVV.

The chain uses TRBV6-1 and TRBJ1-5; 10 positions agree with TRBD1. V dropped 6 bases and J dropped 2; count of bases not matched to a gene: 4. The V gene's germline CDR1 is MNHNS and CDR2 SASEGT. CDR3 length equals 15 residues. This CDR3 reads CASRHGTGGNQPQHF. The CDR3 nucleotides read TGTGCCAGCAGACACGGGACAGGGGGCAATCAGCCCCAGCATTTT.

V gene TRBV11-2 combines with J gene TRBJ1-2; 7 bases are shared with TRBD1. V lost 1 base to trimming and J lost 4 bases; unmatched junction nucleotides: 3. The CDR3 extends over 14 amino acids. Germline loops: CDR1 SGHAT, CDR2 FQNNGV. The CDR3 spells CASSLGGQLYGYTF. CDR3 coding DNA: TGTGCCAGCAGCTTAGGGGGACAGCTCTATGGCTACACCTTC.

The gene calls are TRBV6-1 and TRBJ2-1, with D possibly being TRBD2 (5 bases). In germline, CDR1 is MNHNS, CDR2 SASEGT. V lost 6 bases to trimming and J lost 5 bases, with 11 bases between them. There are 13 residues in the CDR3. The CDR3 loop reads CASSAISDNEQFF. CDR3 nucleotides: TGTGCCAGCAGCGCCATTAGCGACAATGAGCAGTTCTTC.

This clonotype was recorded many times. This chain connects TRBV28 to TRBJ1-1, with D uncertain. CDR3 length: 14 amino acids. The germline V gene has CDR1 MDHEN and CDR2 SYDVKM. The V end was cut by 5 bases, the J end by 5 bases, with 15 bases between. CDR3 sequence reads: CASSPGGNPTEAFF. The CDR3 bases are TGTGCCAGCAGTCCTGGAGGGAACCCTACTGAAGCTTTCTTT.

V gene TRBV29-1 combines with J gene TRBJ1-1, with no clear D. Germline assignment: CDR1 SQVTM and CDR2 ANQGSEA. V shed 4 bases and J shed 0 bases, with 6 bases lying between them. The CDR3 consists of 12 residues. The CDR3 region is CSVAGLNTEAFF. CDR3 DNA sequence: TGCAGCGTTGCAGGTTTGAACACTGAAGCTTTCTTT.

V is TRBV13 and J is TRBJ2-7; possibly TRBD2 for D (6 bases). From germline, CDR1 is PRHDT and CDR2 FYEKMQ (reference sequence). This CDR3 has 13 residues. V was shortened by 5 bases and J by 7 bases, with 15 bases between the two germline ends. CDR3 nucleotides: TGTGCCAGCAGCCGGGGGATTAACGAGGAGCAGTACTTC. Protein: CASSRGINEEQYF.

There are many counts of this clonotype. The rearrangement uses TRBV2 and TRBJ1-1; 9 positions agree with TRBD1. The trim removed 3 bases at V and 3 bases at J, leaving 2 bases unmatched. In germline, CDR1 is SNHLY, CDR2 FYNNEI. This CDR3 comprises 14 residues. CDR3 nucleotide sequence: TGTGCCAGCAGTGATAGGACAGGGGACACTGAAGCTTTCTTT. This codes for CASSDRTGDTEAFF.

This clonotype was detected many times. The chain uses TRBV6-1 and TRBJ2-7, with TRBD2 matching 8 bases. CDR3 length equals 16 residues. The junction had 12 bases not matched to a gene; V was cut back by 2 bases and J by 6 bases. CDR1 and CDR2 (germline): MNHNS, SASEGT. CDR3 in amino acids: CASSEFGGRGGLEQYF. The DNA for the CDR3 is TGTGCCAGCAGTGAATTTGGGGGACGGGGGGGCCTCGAGCAGTACTTC.

This clonotype showed up just a few times. This chain uses TRBV18 with TRBJ1-1; 9 nucleotides agree with TRBD1. The CDR3 runs to 15 residues. Germline CDR1 reads KGHSH; CDR2 reads LQKENI. The V and J ends lost 4 bases and 4 bases, in that order; junction bases with no gene match: 7. This CDR3 reads CASSLQGALVTEAFF. The CDR3 DNA reads TGTGCCAGCTCACTACAGGGGGCGCTGGTCACTGAAGCTTTCTTT.

This clonotype came up many times. The chain combines TRBV28 with TRBJ2-7; D may match TRBD1 or TRBD2 (5 bases each). Trimming removed 7 bases from V and 4 bases from J, with 17 bases in between. Germline CDR1 reads MDHEN; CDR2 reads SYDVKM. The CDR3 has 14 residues. DNA of the CDR3: TGTGCCAGCAAATCCGGGACGGCGTCTTACGAGCAGTACTTC. Its protein is CASKSGTASYEQYF. The full variable domain, completed using reference TRBV28 and TRBJ2-7, is DVKVTQSSRYLVKRTGEKVFLECVQDMDHENMFWYRQDPGLGLRLIYFSYDVKMKEKGDIPEGYSVSREKKERFSLILESASTNQTSMYLCASKSGTASYEQYFGPGTRLTVT.